Listed below are T cell receptor beta chains from one sample, sequenced in a study of cytomegalovirus exposure and HLA in healthy donors. The protocol was immunoSEQ multiplex PCR, while the TCRdb copy is restricted to in-frame clones and leaves out a portion. The sample comprises approximately 190,000 clones, approximately 81% of which are singletons, and 3% to 4% rests with the top ten. The sequencing input was PBMCs. The origin of the receptors is a middle-aged man in good health and CMV-seronegative. CDR3s include the opening cysteine and the closing phenylalanine or tryptophan. D genes are given only for firm matches. Clone size is stated in some rows and not others, as once, few, many or a class when expanded.

size	V	J	D	length	DNA	CDR3
-	TRBV5-6	TRBJ1-2	-	14	TGTGCCAGCAGTCCGACAGCCCACGGCTATGGCTACACCTTC	CASSPTAHGYGYTF
-	TRBV7-9	TRBJ1-2	TRBD1	14	TGTGCCAGCAGCCCCAGGGGGCTGGACTATGGCTACACCTTC	CASSPRGLDYGYTF
-	TRBV5-1	TRBJ1-6	-	15	TGCGCCAGCAGCTTGGTAGCTAAGGGGAATTCACCCCTCCACTTT	CASSLVAKGNSPLHF
few	TRBV2	TRBJ2-5	-	12	TGTGCCAGCAAAGGACTTTCAGAGACCCAGTACTTC	CASKGLSETQYF
-	TRBV5-6	TRBJ1-5	TRBD1	15	TGTGCCAGCACAAGTTGGGACAGGGCCGATCAGCCCCAGCATTTT	CASTSWDRADQPQHF
once	TRBV4-1	TRBJ2-3	TRBD2	16	TGCGCCAGCAGCCATGCTCTGGGACTAGCGGGGGGCACGCAGTATTTT	CASSHALGLAGGTQYF
-	TRBV5-6	TRBJ1-2	TRBD1	16	TGTGCCAGCACCTCTTCGGGACAGGTCGGTTTCTATGGCTACACCTTC	CASTSSGQVGFYGYTF
once	TRBV7-9	TRBJ2-5	TRBD2	15	TGTTCCAGCAGCTTAGGCGGGGGGGCCGTAGAGACCCAGTACTTC	CSSSLGGGAVETQYF
few	TRBV12-5	TRBJ2-7	TRBD1	15	TGTGCTAGTGGTTTACAAGACAGGGCCTCCTACGAGCAGTACTTC	CASGLQDRASYEQYF
-	TRBV19	TRBJ1-6	TRBD1	14	TGTGCCAGTAGAGGGACAGCCTATAATTCACCCCTCCACTTT	CASRGTAYNSPLHF
once	TRBV4-1	TRBJ1-3	-	15	TGCGCCAGCAGCCAAGAGTGGTCGGCTGGAAACACCATATATTTT	CASSQEWSAGNTIYF
-	TRBV30	TRBJ2-5	TRBD1	14	TGTGCCTGGAGTGTCCGGGACAGGGGAGAGACCCAGTACTTC	CAWSVRDRGETQYF
-	TRBV19	TRBJ1-1	-	14	TGTGCCAGTACTGCGGCTTATTTGAACACTGAAGCTTTCTTT	CASTAAYLNTEAFF
-	TRBV4-2	TRBJ1-2	-	14	TGTGCCAGCAGCCAAGAGGAGTTTAGCTATGGCTACACCTTC	CASSQEEFSYGYTF
-	TRBV18	TRBJ1-3	-	19	TGTGCCAGCTCACGCCCGACTATCGGACTCCGGAGCTCTGGAAACACCATATATTTT	CASSRPTIGLRSSGNTIYF
-	TRBV27	TRBJ2-7	TRBD2	16	TGTGCCAGCACCGCCCTAACTAGCGGGGGGGCCTACGAGCAGTACTTC	CASTALTSGGAYEQYF
-	TRBV7-9	TRBJ2-5	-	14	TGTGCCAGCAGCCCCAGCGGTGCGACGGAGACCCAGTACTTC	CASSPSGATETQYF
-	TRBV10-2	TRBJ2-7	TRBD1	15	TGCGCCAGCAGTCACACAGGGGGTCCAACCTACGAGCAGTACTTC	CASSHTGGPTYEQYF
-	TRBV4-1	TRBJ1-3	-	18	TGCGCCAGCAGCCAAGGGGGGAGAGGGAGGTCCTCTGGAAACACCATATATTTT	CASSQGGRGRSSGNTIYF
-	TRBV18	TRBJ1-6	-	14	TGTGCCAGCTCCCTACAGGGAAATAATTCACCCCTCCACTTT	CASSLQGNNSPLHF
-	TRBV18	TRBJ1-6	TRBD1	14	TGTGCCAGCTCACCGAACAGGGGAAATTCACCCCTCCACTTT	CASSPNRGNSPLHF
-	TRBV19	TRBJ2-7	-	15	TGTGCCAGTAGTATAGCAACAGGGAAAGCCTACGAGCAGTACTTC	CASSIATGKAYEQYF